Below are 14 T cell receptor beta chains sequenced from a single sample in a study of cytotoxic CD8 clonotypes in ibrutinib-treated CLL. Assay: immunoSEQ multiplex PCR; the TCRdb copy retains only in-frame clones and omits some. Of roughly 200,000 clones listed, around 70% are singletons. Here the sequenced sample was PBMCs, taken after 24 months of ibrutinib treatment. These receptors all stem from a human donor with chronic lymphocytic leukemia.

This chain connects TRBV27 to TRBJ1-2, with 7 bases lining up with TRBD1. Germline CDR1 and CDR2: MNHEY and SMNVEV (reference sequence). V lost 4 bases to trimming and J lost 4 bases; unmatched junction nucleotides: 3. The length of the CDR3 is 13 residues. CDR3 DNA sequence: TGTGCCAGCAGTTCGACAGGGCGCTATGGCTACACCTTC. Translated, it gives CASSSTGRYGYTF.

The chain joins TRBV10-3 to TRBJ2-7; 8 bases match TRBD1. V was clipped by 10 bases and J by 6 bases; unmatched bases: 14. The CDR3 is 14 residues long. The germline V gene encodes CDR1 ENHRY and CDR2 SYGVKD. The CDR3 sequence: CATRQNGQGSEQYF. CDR3 DNA: TGTGCCACTAGACAAAACGGACAGGGTAGCGAGCAGTACTTC.

The chain combines TRBV12-5 with TRBJ2-7; no definite D call. This CDR3 region has 13 residues. Germline V gives CDR1 LGHNT, CDR2 FRNRAP. Trimming stripped 2 bases from V and 6 bases from J, with 11 bases between. The CDR3 DNA is TGTGCTAGTGGTTTGACATCTAGGTCCGAGCAGTACTTC. Translation: CASGLTSRSEQYF.

The DNA for the CDR3 is TGTGCCAGCAGCCAGAACTTGGATTTAGCTAACTATGGCTACACCTTC. Protein: CASSQNLDLANYGYTF. The rearrangement joins TRBV7-9 to TRBJ1-2; D is uncertain. Trimming pared 5 bases from V and 0 bases from J, leaving 16 bases between. Germline V lookup: CDR1 SEHNR, CDR2 FQNEAQ (reference sequence). The CDR3 spans 16 residues.

The chain carries TRBV19 and TRBJ2-1; possible D gene TRBD2, 5 bases. Trimming pared 0 bases from V and 6 bases from J, leaving 12 bases between. The CDR3 extends over 15 amino acids. Germline loops: CDR1 LNHDA, CDR2 SQIVND (reference sequence). CDR3 loop: CASSIDRRLSNEQFF. The CDR3 DNA follows: TGTGCCAGTAGTATAGATCGGAGGTTGAGCAATGAGCAGTTCTTC. Full variable domain (outside the CDR3, taken from reference TRBV19 and TRBJ2-1): DGGITQSPKYLFRKEGQNVTLSCEQNLNHDAMYWYRQDPGQGLRLIYYSQIVNDFQKGDIAEGYSVSREKKESFPLTVTSAQKNPTAFYLCASSIDRRLSNEQFFGPGTRLTVL.

This clone was detected only once. Here the CDR3 DNA reads TGTGCCAGCTCACTCGTCCGGGACAGGGGTGGAAAACTGTTTTTT. This translates into CASSLVRDRGGKLFF. This chain connects TRBV18 to TRBJ1-4; 10 positions agree with TRBD1. The V and J ends lost 4 bases and 10 bases, in that order; junction bases with no gene match: 9. Germline values: CDR1 KGHSH, CDR2 LQKENI. The CDR3 sequence is 15 residues long.

This chain uses TRBV11-2 with TRBJ1-1; the D gene is possibly TRBD1 (6 bases). V lost 0 bases to trimming and J lost 7 bases, with 9 bases between them. This CDR3 has 13 amino acids. Germline values: CDR1 SGHAT, CDR2 FQNNGV. The CDR3 DNA is TGTGCCAGCAGCTTAGAAACGGACAGTGAAGCTTTCTTT. Its protein product is CASSLETDSEAFF.

The V gene is TRBV2, the J gene TRBJ1-4, with D possibly TRBD1 on 5 matching bases. Germline V gene data show CDR1 as SNHLY and CDR2 as FYNNEI. This CDR3 comprises 17 residues. The V and J ends lost 5 bases and 0 bases respectively, with 16 bases between them. CDR3 coding DNA: TGTGCCAGCAGTCCCCCCCGTGGACAAGCAACTAATGAAAAACTGTTTTTT. Translating gives CASSPPRGQATNEKLFF.

The genes are TRBV30 and TRBJ2-1, with 13 bases fitting TRBD2. This CDR3 is 15 amino acids long. The trim removed 0 bases at V and 9 bases at J, leaving 5 bases unmatched. Germline values: CDR1 GTSNPN, CDR2 SVGIG (reference sequence). The CDR3 region has the DNA TGTGCCTGGAGTGTAGGGACTAGCGGGATCGGTGAGCAGTTCTTC. Translating gives CAWSVGTSGIGEQFF.

The chain couples TRBV11-2 to TRBJ2-7; TRBD2 is a possible D gene (6 bases). The V gene lost 7 bases and the J gene lost 0 bases, with 16 bases spanning the gap. Germline V gene data show CDR1 as SGHAT and CDR2 as FQNNGV. This CDR3 has 15 amino acids. CDR3 protein: CASTRSSVTSYEQYF. The CDR3 DNA sequence: TGTGCCAGCACCAGGTCTAGCGTAACCTCCTACGAGCAGTACTTC.

The J gene is TRBJ2-7, the V gene TRBV15; the D gene is possibly TRBD1 (5 bases). The CDR3 sequence is 12 residues long. Germline V CDR1 and CDR2: LNHNV, YYDKDF (reference sequence). V lost 3 bases to trimming and J lost 6 bases, with 9 bases between them. CDR3 bases: TGTGCCACCAGCAGTAGGGGCCCCGAGCAGTACTTC. It specifies CATSSRGPEQYF.

The rearrangement links TRBV4-2 to TRBJ1-5, with a possible D match to TRBD1 (6 bases). The CDR3 sequence is 19 residues long. Germline loops: CDR1 LGHNA, CDR2 YNFKEQ. Trimming stripped 1 base from V and 3 bases from J, with 22 bases between. The CDR3 loop is CASSQVLSQGLYVNQPQHF. In nucleotides, the CDR3 is TGTGCCAGCAGCCAAGTCTTATCACAGGGTTTGTATGTCAATCAGCCCCAGCATTTT.

The V and J genes are TRBV6-1 and TRBJ1-2, with unresolved D. There are 12 residues in the CDR3. Germline CDR1 reads MNHNS; CDR2 reads SASEGT. V lost 2 bases and J 2 bases, leaving 3 bases between the germline ends. The chain's CDR3 is CASSESNYGYTF. For the CDR3, the DNA is TGTGCCAGCAGTGAAAGCAACTATGGCTACACCTTC.

The chain recombines TRBV6-5 with TRBJ2-3, with D hard to call. The CDR3 length is 14 residues. Trimming took off 6 bases at V and 2 bases at J, with 12 bases between the two ends. Germline-derived CDR1 and CDR2 are MNHEY and SVGAGI. CDR3 nucleotides: TGTGCCAGCAGCTTCAACAGACCCACAGATACGCAGTATTTT. It translates to CASSFNRPTDTQYF.